These 16 T cell receptor beta chains share one sample of origin, sequenced in a study of T cells in Graves' hyperthyroidism and ophthalmopathy. Amplified TCR beta CDR3 regions came from RNA transcripts. The TCR CDR3 first-round RT-PCR relied on the HTBI primer set. TCRdb fed the multiplex PCR reads into MiXCR, producing one record per CDR3 protein. The data show about 640,000 distinct CDR3 sequences, roughly 14% seen once. The source material was blood. The receptors shown here come from a woman aged 45-60 years with Graves' ophthalmopathy.

The rearrangement joins TRBV20-1 to TRBJ2-1; 7 nucleotides match TRBD2. Unmatched junction bases numbered 5, after V lost 5 bases and J lost 4 bases. This CDR3 spans 13 amino acids. Germline loops: CDR1 DFQATT, CDR2 SNEGSKA (reference sequence). CDR3 in DNA: TGCAGTGCTGGGGTACTAGCGTACAATGAGCAGTTCTTC. As protein: CSAGVLAYNEQFF.

The V and J genes are TRBV5-1 and TRBJ2-5; 14 positions match TRBD2. The germline gives CDR1 SGHRS, CDR2 YFSETQ. The CDR3 loop spans 19 amino acids. The V segment lost 4 bases and the J segment 4 bases; nucleotides outside the gene matches: 15. The CDR3: CASSLLPGLAGESGETQYF. The CDR3 region has the DNA TGCGCCAGCAGCCTGTTACCGGGACTAGCGGGAGAGTCAGGAGAGACCCAGTACTTC. Full variable domain (rest looked up from reference TRBV5-1 and TRBJ2-5): KAGVTQTPRYLIKTRGQQVTLSCSPISGHRSVSWYQQTPGQGLQFLFEYFSETQRNKGNFPGRFSGRQFSNSRSEMNVSTLELGDSALYLCASSLLPGLAGESGETQYFGPGTRLLVL.

Remarks on this clonotype: Germline is not matched at one junction end, which may reflect a read error. This chain uses TRBV12-3 or TRBV12-4 with TRBJ2-1; D perhaps matches TRBD1 (6 bases). This CDR3 is built from 12 residues. This CDR3 is CAEGVSCNEQFF. Written as DNA, the CDR3 is TGTGCTGAGGGGGTCTCCTGCAATGAGCAGTTCTTC.

V is TRBV30 and J is TRBJ2-1; D ambiguous. CDR1 and CDR2 (germline): GTSNPN, SVGIG (reference sequence). V was cut by 6 bases and J by 10 bases, with 28 bases left in between. This CDR3 region has 16 residues. In DNA, the CDR3 is TGTGCCTGCGATAAACGAAACCGGGCCTCGAACAGCGAGCAGTTCTTC. It is translated as CACDKRNRASNSEQFF.

This sequence joins TRBV5-1 and TRBJ2-2, with D hard to call. V lost 4 bases and J 0 bases, leaving 7 bases between the germline ends. The CDR3 consists of 14 residues. Germline loops: CDR1 SGHRS, CDR2 YFSETQ. The CDR3 spells CASSVTSNTGELFF. The CDR3 coding sequence is TGCGCCAGCAGCGTAACTTCGAACACCGGGGAGCTGTTTTTT.

The chain combines TRBV20-1 with TRBJ2-4; D possibly corresponds to TRBD2 (7 bases). V shed 5 bases and J shed 7 bases, with 21 bases lying between them. Looked up from germline, CDR1 is DFQATT and CDR2 is SNEGSKA (reference sequence). CDR3 length: 15 residues. CDR3 in DNA: TGCAGTGCTCCCCTTATGGGGGGGCAGGAGAACATTCAGTACTTC. Translating gives CSAPLMGGQENIQYF.

This clonotype was seen a few times. This CDR3 is CASSQGGRGQYF. For the CDR3, the DNA is TGTGCCAGCAGCCAAGGGGGGCGCGGGCAGTACTTC. This sequence joins TRBV14 and TRBJ2-7; weak D call: TRBD1 (6 bases). Germline V CDR1 and CDR2: SGHDN, FVKESK. This CDR3 is built from 12 residues. V was trimmed by 1 base and J by 9 bases, leaving 10 bases between them.

This clonotype came up many times. The chain has TRBV15 and TRBJ2-1, with 7 nucleotides matching TRBD1. CDR1 is LNHNV and CDR2 is YYDKDF in the germline V gene (reference sequence). Trimming at V came to 1 base and at J to 3 bases, leaving 3 bases not matched to a gene. CDR3 length: 15 residues. The CDR3 loop is CATSRGRDSYNEQFF. As DNA, the CDR3 is TGTGCCACCAGCAGAGGAAGGGACAGCTACAATGAGCAGTTCTTC.

The rearrangement joins TRBV5-1 to TRBJ1-2, with 7 bases identical to TRBD1. This CDR3 region has 16 residues. V was clipped by 1 base and J by 3 bases; unmatched bases: 9. Germline assignment: CDR1 SGHRS and CDR2 YFSETQ. The CDR3 loop is CASSLRPGGTYYGYTF. The CDR3 nucleotides read TGCGCCAGCAGCTTGCGGCCAGGGGGGACCTACTATGGCTACACCTTC.

This clonotype came up many times. Here the CDR3 reads CASSLGTGGITGELFF. The CDR3 DNA reads TGTGCCAGCAGCTTAGGGACAGGGGGTATCACCGGGGAGCTGTTTTTT. This chain connects TRBV7-2 to TRBJ2-2; 10 nucleotides match TRBD1. The CDR3 covers 16 residues. After removal of 1 base from V and 4 bases from J, the junction contained 3 bases not matched to a gene. Germline V gene data show CDR1 as SGHTA and CDR2 as FQGNSA.

The chain recombines TRBV9 with TRBJ1-3, with no clear D. This CDR3 is 15 amino acids long. V was cut by 3 bases and J by 0 bases, with 10 bases left in between. Germline-derived CDR1 and CDR2 are SGDLS and YYNGEE. This chain's CDR3 is CASSAQGDSGNTIYF. In DNA form, the CDR3 reads TGTGCCAGCAGCGCTCAAGGAGACTCTGGAAACACCATATATTTT.

This clonotype appeared many times. The V call is TRBV6-1, the J call TRBJ1-2, with 9 bases matching TRBD1. This CDR3 contains 14 residues. CDR1 is MNHNS, CDR2 SASEGT, per germline. The ends lost 5 bases at V and 5 bases at J; junction bases unmatched: 6. For the CDR3, the DNA is TGTGCCAGCAGTTCACAGGGGGCTTGGTATGGCTACACCTTC. This gives the protein CASSSQGAWYGYTF.

There are a few counts of this clonotype. The chain joins TRBV12-3 or TRBV12-4 to TRBJ1-1; TRBD1 aligns across 11 bases. V lost 4 bases, J lost 8 bases, and 6 bases stayed unmatched. The CDR3 totals 14 residues. This CDR3 is CASSSGQGAWEAFF. Written as DNA, the CDR3 is TGTGCCAGCAGTTCAGGACAGGGGGCTTGGGAAGCTTTCTTT.

This clonotype was observed a single time. For the CDR3, the DNA is TGTGCCAGCAGTTCCGGGACAGGTTTTGGGACGCAGTATTTT. It codes for CASSSGTGFGTQYF. The chain employs TRBV6-5 and TRBJ2-3; 8 nucleotides line up with TRBD1. CDR3 size: 14 residues. V shed 4 bases, J shed 9 bases, and the junction held 9 bases outside the gene matches. Per germline, CDR1 MNHEY and CDR2 SVGAGI.

This clonotype was observed a few times. The J gene is TRBJ1-2, the V gene TRBV7-9, with TRBD1 as a possible D gene (6 bases). The CDR3 has 14 amino acids. V lost 2 bases to trimming and J lost 8 bases, with 15 bases between them. In germline, CDR1 is SEHNR, CDR2 FQNEAQ (reference sequence). This CDR3 is CASSLRQGTSGYTF. DNA of the CDR3: TGTGCCAGCAGCTTACGTCAAGGGACATCAGGCTACACCTTC. The whole variable domain, remainder taken from reference TRBV7-9 and TRBJ1-2, is DTGVSQNPRHKITKRGQNVTFRCDPISEHNRLYWYRQTLGQGPEFLTYFQNEAQLEKSRLLSDRFSAERPKGSFSTLEIQRTEQGDSAMYLCASSLRQGTSGYTFGSGTRLTVV.

This clonotype was seen repeatedly, ten times or more. This chain connects TRBV27 to TRBJ2-1; 9 positions agree with TRBD1. Germline CDR1 is MNHEY and CDR2 is SMNVEV (reference sequence). J gave up 6 bases and V 6 bases, and 12 bases lay outside the gene matches. This CDR3 contains 16 residues. Here the CDR3 reads CASSRGTGGGGNEQFF. The CDR3 nucleotides are TGTGCCAGCAGCCGAGGAACAGGGGGCGGTGGCAATGAGCAGTTCTTC.